The present T cell receptor beta chain was sequenced within a study of T cells of healthy individuals. In TCRdb, the 5' RACE reads were re-called with MiXCR into one record per CDR3 protein. The sample consists of roughly 87,000 distinct CDR3 sequences, around 17% of them appearing once. The CDR3 spans 14 residues. J gave up 7 bases and V 8 bases, and 12 bases lay outside the gene matches. The V gene's germline CDR1 is SNHLY and CDR2 FYNNEI. The chain uses TRBV2 and TRBJ2-5; 8 positions agree with TRBD1. This TCR was sampled from a human donor in good health. Here the CDR3 reads CASRFRDRTGTQYF. The CDR3 nucleotides are TGTGCCAGCCGTTTCCGGGACAGGACAGGGACCCAGTACTTC.